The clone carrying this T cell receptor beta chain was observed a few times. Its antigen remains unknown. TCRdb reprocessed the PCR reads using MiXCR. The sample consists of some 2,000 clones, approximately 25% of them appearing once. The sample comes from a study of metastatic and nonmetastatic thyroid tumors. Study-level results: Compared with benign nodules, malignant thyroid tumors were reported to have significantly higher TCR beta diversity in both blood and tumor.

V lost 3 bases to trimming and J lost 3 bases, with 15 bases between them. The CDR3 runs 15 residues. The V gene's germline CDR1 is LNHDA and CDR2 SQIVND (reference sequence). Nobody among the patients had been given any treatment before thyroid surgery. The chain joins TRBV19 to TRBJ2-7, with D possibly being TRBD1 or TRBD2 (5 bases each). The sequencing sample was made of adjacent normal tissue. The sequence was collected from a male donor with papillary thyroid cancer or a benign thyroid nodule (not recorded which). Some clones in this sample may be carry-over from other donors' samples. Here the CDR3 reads CASSIGSGAYYEQYF. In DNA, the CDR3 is TGTGCCAGTAGTATCGGTTCCGGGGCTTACTACGAGCAGTACTTC.